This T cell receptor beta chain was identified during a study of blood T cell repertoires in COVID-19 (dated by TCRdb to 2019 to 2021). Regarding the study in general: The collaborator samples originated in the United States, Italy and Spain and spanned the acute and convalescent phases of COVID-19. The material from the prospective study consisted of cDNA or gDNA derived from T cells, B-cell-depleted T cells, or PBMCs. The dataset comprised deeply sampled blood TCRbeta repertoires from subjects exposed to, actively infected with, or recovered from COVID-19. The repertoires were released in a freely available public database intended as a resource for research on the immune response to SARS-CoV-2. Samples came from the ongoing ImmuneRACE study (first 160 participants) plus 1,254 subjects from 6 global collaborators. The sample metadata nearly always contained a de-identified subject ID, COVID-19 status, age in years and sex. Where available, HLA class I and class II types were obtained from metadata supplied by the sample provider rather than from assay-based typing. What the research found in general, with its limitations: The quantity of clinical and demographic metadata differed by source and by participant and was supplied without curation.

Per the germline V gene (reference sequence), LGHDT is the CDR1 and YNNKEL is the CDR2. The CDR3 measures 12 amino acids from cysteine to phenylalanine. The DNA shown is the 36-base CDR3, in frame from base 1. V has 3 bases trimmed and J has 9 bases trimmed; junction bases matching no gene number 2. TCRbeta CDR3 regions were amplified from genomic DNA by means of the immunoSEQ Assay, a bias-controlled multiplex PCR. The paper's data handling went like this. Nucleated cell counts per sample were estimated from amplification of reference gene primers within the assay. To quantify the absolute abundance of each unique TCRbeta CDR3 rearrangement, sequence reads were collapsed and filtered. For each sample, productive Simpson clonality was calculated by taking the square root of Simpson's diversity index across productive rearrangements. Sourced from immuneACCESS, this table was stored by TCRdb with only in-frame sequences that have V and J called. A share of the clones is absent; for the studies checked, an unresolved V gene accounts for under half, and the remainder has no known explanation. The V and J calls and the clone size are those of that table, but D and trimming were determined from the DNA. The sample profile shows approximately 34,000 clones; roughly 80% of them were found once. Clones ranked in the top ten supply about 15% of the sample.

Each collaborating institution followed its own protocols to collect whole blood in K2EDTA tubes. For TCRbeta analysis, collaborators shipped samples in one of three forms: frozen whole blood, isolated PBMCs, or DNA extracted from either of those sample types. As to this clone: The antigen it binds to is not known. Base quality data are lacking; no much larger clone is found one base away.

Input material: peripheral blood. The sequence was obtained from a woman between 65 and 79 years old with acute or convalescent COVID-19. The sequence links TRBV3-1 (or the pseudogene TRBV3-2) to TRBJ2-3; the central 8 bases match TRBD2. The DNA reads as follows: TGTGCCAGCAGCCACGGGAGGGAAACGCAGTATTTT. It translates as CASSHGRETQYF.